A single sample is the source of the 6 T cell receptor beta chains below, sequenced in a study of identical twins. TCRdb analysed the 5' RACE reads with MiXCR anew, one entry per CDR3 protein. Of some 1,700,000 distinct CDR3 sequences detected, about 30% appear once; the ten largest clones hold over 0.25%. Material for sequencing was cord blood. The source of these receptors is a newborn girl in good health.

The chain has TRBV5-1 and TRBJ2-1, with 8 bases matching TRBD2. The CDR3 covers 15 residues. V dropped 2 bases and J dropped 9; count of bases not matched to a gene: 10. Germline V gene data show CDR1 as SGHRS and CDR2 as YFSETQ. CDR3 coding DNA: TGCGCCAGCAGCTTTACGGGGGGGCCTTTAGCTGAGCAGTTCTTC. Encoded protein: CASSFTGGPLAEQFF.

This clonotype turned up a few times. V gene TRBV29-1 combines with J gene TRBJ2-1, with 7 positions matching TRBD1. This CDR3 spans 13 amino acids. Trimming took 8 bases from V and 4 from J; bases not matched to a gene: 8. Germline CDR1 reads SQVTM; CDR2 reads ANQGSEA. The CDR3 here is CSTRQGVYNEQFF. The CDR3, as DNA: TGCAGCACCCGACAGGGAGTTTACAATGAGCAGTTCTTC.

This clonotype was counted between two and nine times. In DNA form, the CDR3 reads TGTGCCAGCAGTCCGGGACAAAAATACGAGCAGTACTTC. This encodes CASSPGQKYEQYF. The J gene is TRBJ2-7, the V gene TRBV6-6, with a tentative D call TRBD1 (6 bases). Germline values: CDR1 MNHNY, CDR2 SVGAGI (reference sequence). V lost 5 bases and J 4 bases, leaving 12 bases between the germline ends. The CDR3 is 13 amino acids.

The J gene is TRBJ2-3, the V gene TRBV4-2, with TRBD2 as a possible D gene (6 bases). V was shortened by 1 base and J by 6 bases, with 8 bases between the two germline ends. CDR1 and CDR2 from the germline V gene are LGHNA and YNFKEQ. The CDR3 covers 13 residues. For the CDR3, the DNA is TGTGCCAGCAGCCAAGGGCGGGGTGATACGCAGTATTTT. It specifies CASSQGRGDTQYF.

V usage is TRBV27 and J usage is TRBJ2-5; D remains unclear. The J call may be faulty, since TRBJ2-7 better matches the DNA end. Germline V gene data show CDR1 as MNHEY and CDR2 as SMNVEV (reference sequence). The CDR3 length is 11 residues. In nucleotides, the CDR3 is TGTGCCAGCAGATTCTTGGACGAGCAGTACTTC. It encodes CASRFLDEQYF.

The chain employs TRBV6-5 and TRBJ1-1, with a weak D call TRBD1 (6 bases). From germline, CDR1 is MNHEY and CDR2 SVGAGI. Trimming stripped 6 bases from V and 0 bases from J, with 17 bases between. CDR3 length equals 16 residues. Written as DNA, the CDR3 is TGTGCCAGCAGGATACAGGGAGTCGCTCTGAACACTGAAGCTTTCTTT. It is translated as CASRIQGVALNTEAFF.